Reported below is one T cell receptor beta chain. Antigen: not known. PCR amplification relied on 60 Vbeta primers (plus 13 Jbeta primers). Clones were read by immunoSEQ multiplex PCR, and TCRdb kept only the in-frame ones, dropping some. The table records 140,000 or so clones, more than 80% of them present only once. The data originate from a study of cytomegalovirus exposure and HLA in healthy donors. Study-wide context: Out of 150 million to 200 million T cells, an earlier analysis found 117 million unique TCR beta sequences in total. Study findings and constraints: Links to common viral pathogens appeared, in a later analysis, for several of the most significant clusters. For presence/absence analyses, sequencing depth was assumed to be roughly uniform across donors.

The source of this sequence is a woman aged 40 to 55 in good health and CMV-seropositive. Input material: PBMCs.

CDR3 residues: CASSLTSGIYNEQFF. CDR3 coding DNA: TGTGCCAGCAGCTTGACTAGCGGAATCTACAATGAGCAGTTCTTC. V usage is TRBV5-4 and J usage is TRBJ2-1; 8 positions agree with TRBD2. CDR1 and CDR2 from the germline V gene are SGHNT and YYREEE (reference sequence). V trimming: 1 base; J trimming: 3 bases; junction bases outside the gene matches: 3. The CDR3 is made up of 15 amino acids.